This T cell receptor beta chain was obtained from a study of beta chain features in type 1 diabetes. Expressed TCRB transcripts were sequenced after all isolated RNA was converted to cDNA. Some clones are missing from TCRdb's copy, which holds only in-frame ones; the method was immunoSEQ multiplex PCR. The sample contains 300,000 or so clones, 7% to 9% of which appear only once. Looked up from germline, CDR1 is LNHDA and CDR2 is SQIVND (reference sequence). V lost 3 bases, J lost 6 bases, and 14 bases lay in between. The CDR3 sequence is 15 residues long. Donors underwent one heparinised blood draw, 100 to 150 mL on average. It was via CD45RO/CCR7/CD25/CD127/CD95/CD27 that CD4+ naive, central memory, regulatory and stem cell-like memory cells were sorted.

The chain carries TRBV19 and TRBJ2-2; no clear D. The sample comprised central memory CD4+ T cells from blood. The origin of this receptor is a woman in her late teens or twenties in good health. The CDR3 DNA follows: TGTGCCAGTAGTATCCACCGGGCCGGCTCCGGGGAGCTGTTTTTT. Translating it yields CASSIHRAGSGELFF. Combining the CDR3 with reference TRBV19 and TRBJ2-2 gives the whole variable domain DGGITQSPKYLFRKEGQNVTLSCEQNLNHDAMYWYRQDPGQGLRLIYYSQIVNDFQKGDIAEGYSVSREKKESFPLTVTSAQKNPTAFYLCASSIHRAGSGELFFGEGSRLTVL.